Listed below are T cell receptor beta chains from one sample, sequenced in a study of blood T cell repertoires in COVID-19. Only in-frame clones appear in the TCRdb table, and some are missing; sequencing was by immunoSEQ multiplex PCR. The sample contains roughly 100,000 clones, about 85% of which appear only once. Input material: peripheral blood. The receptors stem from a man in his fifties with acute or convalescent COVID-19. Each CDR3 is given with its conserved first and last residue. A D gene is named only where the DNA matches it firmly. For some rows the clone size is stated as once, few or many, or as a class when expanded; others skip it.

v_gene: TRBV15
d_gene: TRBD1
abundance: NA
j_gene: TRBJ2-3
CDR3aa: CATSLAGQGKYTQYF
CDR3nt: TGTGCCACCAGCTTGGCGGGACAGGGCAAGTATACGCAGTATTTT

v_gene: TRBV6-5
d_gene: NA
abundance: NA
j_gene: TRBJ1-2
CDR3aa: CASSYSFRGYGYTF
CDR3nt: TGTGCCAGCAGTTACTCGTTCCGGGGCTATGGCTACACCTTC

v_gene: TRBV27
d_gene: TRBD1
abundance: NA
j_gene: TRBJ1-1
CDR3aa: CASSLFPTGGRSTEAFF
CDR3nt: TGTGCCAGCAGTTTATTCCCCACAGGGGGGAGGTCCACTGAAGCTTTCTTT

v_gene: TRBV27
d_gene: TRBD2
abundance: NA
j_gene: TRBJ2-1
CDR3aa: CASSSGTSGINEQFF
CDR3nt: TGTGCCAGCAGTTCCGGGACTAGCGGGATCAATGAGCAGTTCTTC

v_gene: TRBV10-1
d_gene: TRBD1
abundance: few
j_gene: TRBJ2-4
CDR3aa: CASTPRDRAKNIQYF
CDR3nt: TGCGCCAGCACCCCTAGGGACAGGGCCAAAAACATTCAGTACTTC

v_gene: TRBV12-3/TRBV12-4
d_gene: NA
abundance: NA
j_gene: TRBJ1-4
CDR3aa: CASSFSDEKLFF
CDR3nt: TGTGCCAGCAGTTTCTCGGATGAAAAACTGTTTTTT

v_gene: TRBV6-5
d_gene: TRBD1
abundance: NA
j_gene: TRBJ1-6
CDR3aa: CASSYEGQTKGSPLHF
CDR3nt: TGTGCCAGCAGTTACGAGGGACAGACGAAGGGTTCACCCCTCCACTTT

v_gene: TRBV30
d_gene: NA
abundance: NA
j_gene: TRBJ2-7
CDR3aa: CAWSVTRYEQYF
CDR3nt: TGTGCCTGGAGTGTCACTCGCTACGAGCAGTACTTC

v_gene: TRBV5-5
d_gene: NA
abundance: NA
j_gene: TRBJ1-2
CDR3aa: CASSRLGQNYGYTF
CDR3nt: TGTGCCAGCAGCCGATTAGGACAGAACTATGGCTACACCTTC

v_gene: TRBV7-3
d_gene: TRBD2
abundance: NA
j_gene: TRBJ2-3
CDR3aa: CASSLNGGGFADTQYF
CDR3nt: TGTGCCAGCAGCTTAAACGGCGGGGGATTTGCAGATACGCAGTATTTT

v_gene: TRBV2
d_gene: TRBD2
abundance: NA
j_gene: TRBJ2-7
CDR3aa: CASSPSGLAGGGEQYF
CDR3nt: TGTGCCAGCAGCCCCTCCGGACTAGCGGGGGGTGGAGAGCAGTACTTC

v_gene: TRBV6-1
d_gene: TRBD2
abundance: NA
j_gene: TRBJ2-3
CDR3aa: CASSEAPSGASTDTQYF
CDR3nt: TGTGCCAGCAGTGAAGCGCCGAGCGGGGCTAGCACAGATACGCAGTATTTT

v_gene: TRBV4-1
d_gene: TRBD2
abundance: NA
j_gene: TRBJ2-1
CDR3aa: CASSQDPSGGGYNEQFF
CDR3nt: TGCGCCAGCAGCCAAGATCCGAGCGGGGGGGGCTACAATGAGCAGTTCTTC

v_gene: TRBV5-8
d_gene: NA
abundance: NA
j_gene: TRBJ2-7
CDR3aa: CASSLAAGWPYEQYF
CDR3nt: TGTGCCAGCAGCTTGGCCGCGGGGTGGCCCTACGAGCAGTACTTC

v_gene: TRBV15
d_gene: NA
abundance: NA
j_gene: TRBJ1-1
CDR3aa: CATTFPGLLNTEAFF
CDR3nt: TGTGCCACCACTTTCCCGGGACTCCTGAACACTGAAGCTTTCTTT

v_gene: TRBV5-6
d_gene: TRBD2
abundance: NA
j_gene: TRBJ2-7
CDR3aa: CASSPGGGPYEQYF
CDR3nt: TGTGCCAGCAGCCCGGGGGGGGGCCCCTACGAGCAGTACTTC

v_gene: TRBV3-1/TRBV3-2
d_gene: NA
abundance: NA
j_gene: TRBJ2-3
CDR3aa: CASSQVSRSGDTQYF
CDR3nt: TGTGCCAGCAGCCAAGTTTCCAGGTCAGGCGATACGCAGTATTTT

v_gene: TRBV19
d_gene: NA
abundance: few
j_gene: TRBJ2-7
CDR3aa: CASRLQGMGEQYF
CDR3nt: TGTGCCAGTAGATTACAGGGAATGGGCGAGCAGTACTTC

v_gene: TRBV25-1
d_gene: NA
abundance: NA
j_gene: TRBJ1-2
CDR3aa: CASSPTAYYGYTF
CDR3nt: TGTGCCAGCAGTCCGACAGCCTATTATGGCTACACCTTC

v_gene: TRBV19
d_gene: NA
abundance: NA
j_gene: TRBJ1-5
CDR3aa: CASSRDTSNQPQHF
CDR3nt: TGTGCCAGTAGTAGGGACACTAGCAATCAGCCCCAGCATTTT

v_gene: TRBV3-1/TRBV3-2
d_gene: TRBD1
abundance: NA
j_gene: TRBJ2-1
CDR3aa: CASSQGTGFGEQFF
CDR3nt: TGTGCCAGCAGCCAAGGGACAGGGTTCGGTGAGCAGTTCTTC

v_gene: TRBV24-1
d_gene: NA
abundance: NA
j_gene: TRBJ2-1
CDR3aa: CATSDFDPTKSYNEQFF
CDR3nt: TGTGCCACCAGTGATTTCGATCCGACTAAATCCTACAATGAGCAGTTCTTC

v_gene: TRBV20-1
d_gene: NA
abundance: NA
j_gene: TRBJ2-1
CDR3aa: CSASWPTGEQFF
CDR3nt: TGCAGTGCTAGTTGGCCTACGGGGGAGCAGTTCTTC

v_gene: TRBV24-1
d_gene: NA
abundance: NA
j_gene: TRBJ2-5
CDR3aa: CATSVGQTAQETQYF
CDR3nt: TGTGCCACCAGTGTGGGCCAGACGGCCCAAGAGACCCAGTACTTC

v_gene: TRBV13
d_gene: TRBD1
abundance: NA
j_gene: TRBJ1-4
CDR3aa: CASGNRGANEKLFF
CDR3nt: TGTGCCAGCGGCAACAGGGGAGCTAATGAAAAACTGTTTTTT

v_gene: TRBV28
d_gene: NA
abundance: NA
j_gene: TRBJ1-6
CDR3aa: CATHPGNSPLHF
CDR3nt: TGTGCCACACACCCAGGAAATTCACCCCTCCACTTT

v_gene: TRBV19
d_gene: TRBD1
abundance: NA
j_gene: TRBJ1-5
CDR3aa: CASSLGTGAGNQPQHF
CDR3nt: TGTGCCAGTAGTCTTGGCACAGGGGCCGGCAATCAGCCCCAGCATTTT

v_gene: TRBV28
d_gene: NA
abundance: NA
j_gene: TRBJ2-5
CDR3aa: CASSLASATQETQYF
CDR3nt: TGTGCCAGCAGTTTGGCGAGCGCTACTCAAGAGACCCAGTACTTC

v_gene: TRBV6-5
d_gene: NA
abundance: NA
j_gene: TRBJ1-5
CDR3aa: CASSNTGGNQPQHF
CDR3nt: TGTGCCAGCAGCAACACAGGAGGCAATCAGCCCCAGCATTTT

v_gene: TRBV28
d_gene: NA
abundance: few
j_gene: TRBJ2-7
CDR3aa: CASSYTGRGEQYF
CDR3nt: TGTGCCAGCAGTTACACTGGCAGGGGCGAGCAGTACTTC

v_gene: TRBV4-1
d_gene: TRBD1
abundance: NA
j_gene: TRBJ1-1
CDR3aa: CASSHGQGAEAFF
CDR3nt: TGCGCCAGCAGCCACGGACAGGGGGCCGAAGCTTTCTTT

v_gene: TRBV7-8
d_gene: NA
abundance: NA
j_gene: TRBJ2-3
CDR3aa: CASSLPLANTDTQYF
CDR3nt: TGTGCCAGCAGCTTACCGCTAGCCAACACAGATACGCAGTATTTT

v_gene: TRBV7-6
d_gene: TRBD1
abundance: NA
j_gene: TRBJ1-1
CDR3aa: CASSLYGQGASTEAFF
CDR3nt: TGTGCCAGCAGCTTATACGGACAGGGGGCAAGCACTGAAGCTTTCTTT

v_gene: TRBV5-1
d_gene: NA
abundance: NA
j_gene: TRBJ1-1
CDR3aa: CASSLAFAGNTEAFF
CDR3nt: TGCGCCAGCAGCTTGGCTTTTGCGGGGAACACTGAAGCTTTCTTT

v_gene: TRBV12-3/TRBV12-4
d_gene: NA
abundance: once
j_gene: TRBJ2-7
CDR3aa: CASSRGAAYEQYF
CDR3nt: TGTGCCAGCAGCCGGGGGGCAGCCTACGAGCAGTACTTC

v_gene: TRBV3-1/TRBV3-2
d_gene: NA
abundance: NA
j_gene: TRBJ2-2
CDR3aa: CASSQRATGSGELFF
CDR3nt: TGTGCCAGCAGCCAAAGGGCCACAGGGTCCGGGGAGCTGTTTTTT

v_gene: TRBV2
d_gene: NA
abundance: NA
j_gene: TRBJ1-5
CDR3aa: CASRKEAANQPQHF
CDR3nt: TGTGCCAGCAGGAAGGAGGCGGCAAATCAGCCCCAGCATTTT

v_gene: TRBV2
d_gene: TRBD1
abundance: NA
j_gene: TRBJ1-4
CDR3aa: CAGGTGGGQKLFF
CDR3nt: TGTGCCGGCGGGACAGGGGGTGGTCAAAAACTGTTTTTT

v_gene: TRBV19
d_gene: TRBD1
abundance: NA
j_gene: TRBJ1-6
CDR3aa: CASSIGGTGNSPLHF
CDR3nt: TGTGCCAGTAGTATAGGCGGGACAGGGAACTCACCCCTCCACTTT

v_gene: TRBV19
d_gene: NA
abundance: NA
j_gene: TRBJ2-7
CDR3aa: CASSIGGSGYEQYF
CDR3nt: TGTGCCAGTAGTATTGGGGGCTCGGGATACGAGCAGTACTTC

v_gene: TRBV3-1/TRBV3-2
d_gene: NA
abundance: NA
j_gene: TRBJ2-3
CDR3aa: CASSQGTSDTQYF
CDR3nt: TGTGCCAGCAGCCAAGGGACATCGGATACGCAGTATTTT

v_gene: TRBV28
d_gene: NA
abundance: NA
j_gene: TRBJ1-2
CDR3aa: CASSPGQNYGYTF
CDR3nt: TGTGCCAGCAGTCCAGGACAGAACTATGGCTACACCTTC

v_gene: TRBV15
d_gene: TRBD1
abundance: NA
j_gene: TRBJ1-5
CDR3aa: CATSRDRFRDRNQPQHF
CDR3nt: TGTGCCACCAGCAGAGATCGGTTCCGGGACAGAAATCAGCCCCAGCATTTT

v_gene: TRBV3-1/TRBV3-2
d_gene: TRBD2
abundance: NA
j_gene: TRBJ2-5
CDR3aa: CASSQDEWAGGRKGTQYF
CDR3nt: TGTGCCAGCAGCCAAGATGAGTGGGCGGGAGGTAGAAAGGGGACCCAGTACTTC

v_gene: TRBV5-6
d_gene: NA
abundance: NA
j_gene: TRBJ2-3
CDR3aa: CASSLRSGSTDTQYF
CDR3nt: TGTGCCAGCAGCTTAAGGAGCGGGAGCACAGATACGCAGTATTTT

v_gene: TRBV4-1
d_gene: TRBD2
abundance: NA
j_gene: TRBJ2-7
CDR3aa: CASSQTSGPYYEQYF
CDR3nt: TGCGCCAGCAGCCAAACTAGCGGACCCTACTACGAGCAGTACTTC

v_gene: TRBV3-1/TRBV3-2
d_gene: NA
abundance: NA
j_gene: TRBJ2-7
CDR3aa: CASSQRYEQYF
CDR3nt: TGTGCCAGCAGCCAGAGGTACGAGCAGTACTTC

v_gene: TRBV5-1
d_gene: TRBD2
abundance: NA
j_gene: TRBJ2-5
CDR3aa: CASSAGLVPPVEETQYF
CDR3nt: TGCGCCAGCAGCGCCGGACTAGTTCCTCCTGTGGAAGAGACCCAGTACTTC